The clone carrying this T cell receptor (beta chain) has just a few counts. Germline CDR1 reads SGHTA; CDR2 reads FQGNSA. This CDR3 comprises 15 residues. The V end was cut by 7 bases, the J end by 4 bases, with 19 bases between. These data originate in a study of blood T cells in healthy people across ages. It was with a sample-barcoded 5' primer and a J-beta primer mix that a second PCR of roughly 7 to 12 cycles was run. TCRdb recomputed calls from the 5' RACE reads with MiXCR, one row per CDR3 protein. This sample has about a million distinct CDR3 sequences, with less than 45% found just once. This rearrangement joins TRBV7-2 to TRBJ1-2; D is ambiguous. Sequencing was performed on blood. The TCR comes from a man aged 18 to 30 in good health. Written as DNA, the CDR3 is TGTGCCAGCATCACCCTCCCGCGCAGTTTCTATGGCTACACCTTC. Translation: CASITLPRSFYGYTF.